This T cell receptor beta chain was retrieved from a study of Graves' ophthalmopathy and Graves' hyperthyroidism. The wider study: Peripheral blood was gathered at first diagnosis, ahead of any treatment whatsoever. Study-level points and caveats: Detected in blood as well were most expanded thyroid clonotypes with frequency above 0.001. A model of 13 signatures distinguished ophthalmopathy from stable hyperthyroidism at approximately 90% sensitivity and 65% to 84% specificity.

CDR1 is MDHEN and CDR2 is SYDVKM in the germline V gene. Trimming took 7 bases from V and 3 from J, leaving 12 bases between them. The CDR3 is made up of 13 amino acids. This clonotype has ten or more counts. The antigen remains unidentified. Active ophthalmopathy (CAS at least 3, NOSPECS at least 4), lasting under 3 months. TCR beta CDR3 regions were amplified from RNA transcripts. RT-PCR was first run with HTBI primers, then multiplex PCR in a second round. TCRdb reanalysed the multiplex PCR reads using MiXCR and keeps one entry per CDR3 protein. The sample yields approximately 460,000 distinct CDR3 sequences, over 13% seen once.

The sequence derives from a woman aged 30 to 39 with Graves' ophthalmopathy. The material sequenced was blood. This chain uses TRBV28 with TRBJ2-5; maybe TRBD1 (6 bases). The CDR3 spells CASKGPGEETQYF. The CDR3 DNA is TGTGCCAGCAAGGGCCCAGGGGAAGAGACCCAGTACTTC.